One and the same sample provided the 6 T cell receptor beta chains below, sequenced in a study of cytomegalovirus exposure and HLA in healthy donors. Both 60 Vbeta primers and 13 Jbeta primers went into the PCR. Method: immunoSEQ multiplex PCR; TCRdb's copy keeps in-frame clones and lacks some. The sample has approximately 73,000 clones, about 60% seen once. Sequencing input: PBMCs. The receptors here all came from a man aged 25 to 40 in good health and CMV-seropositive.

This clone appeared a few times. The V and J genes are TRBV15 and TRBJ2-7; D might be TRBD1 (6 bases). This CDR3 spans 15 amino acids. Germline V gives CDR1 LNHNV, CDR2 YYDKDF (reference sequence). Trimming pared 3 bases from V and 3 bases from J, leaving 15 bases between. This CDR3 is CATSSPRGSFYEQYF. The CDR3, as DNA: TGTGCCACCAGCAGCCCGAGGGGGTCGTTCTACGAGCAGTACTTC.

The V gene is TRBV6-1, the J gene TRBJ2-7; tentative D call: TRBD1 (6 bases). The CDR3 covers 10 residues. The V end lost 1 base, the J end lost 12 bases, and 7 bases lay between the germline ends. Germline V CDR1 and CDR2: MNHNS, SASEGT. The CDR3 DNA follows: TGTGCCAGCAGTGAAGGGGGGCGGTACTTC. Its translation: CASSEGGRYF.

The chain employs TRBV2 and TRBJ1-6; 7 bases fit TRBD1. V was pared by 5 bases and J by 7 bases, with 5 bases of the junction left unmatched. This CDR3 region has 14 residues. Germline CDR1 reads SNHLY; CDR2 reads FYNNEI. This CDR3 reads CASSWTGKNSPLHF. The DNA for the CDR3 is TGTGCCAGCAGTTGGACAGGAAAAAATTCACCCCTCCACTTT.

The rearrangement joins TRBV4-1 to TRBJ2-5; unclear D gene. The J call could be wrong; TRBJ2-7 is a better fit for the DNA end. CDR1 is MGHRA, CDR2 YSYEKL, per germline. This CDR3 comprises 15 residues. CDR3 protein: CASTDPGLSHYEQYF. In nucleotides, the CDR3 is TGCGCCAGCACCGACCCCGGGTTGTCACACTACGAGCAGTACTTC.

In this sample, this clone turned up once. The V gene is TRBV28, the J gene TRBJ1-5; D remains ambiguous. V was pared by 3 bases and J by 5 bases, with 11 bases between. The CDR3 has 14 amino acids. Germline V gene data show CDR1 as MDHEN and CDR2 as SYDVKM. CDR3 protein: CASSLALRDQPQHF. CDR3 coding DNA: TGTGCCAGCAGTTTGGCTCTGCGGGATCAGCCCCAGCATTTT.

This clone was detected only a few times. The chain joins TRBV29-1 to TRBJ1-2; 9 bases line up with TRBD1. The CDR3 is made up of 12 amino acids. Germline CDR1 reads SQVTM; CDR2 reads ANQGSEA. V lost 4 bases, J lost 7 bases, and 4 bases stayed unmatched. The CDR3 reads CSVGGQGLGYTF. CDR3 coding DNA: TGCAGCGTTGGGGGACAGGGCCTTGGCTACACCTTC.